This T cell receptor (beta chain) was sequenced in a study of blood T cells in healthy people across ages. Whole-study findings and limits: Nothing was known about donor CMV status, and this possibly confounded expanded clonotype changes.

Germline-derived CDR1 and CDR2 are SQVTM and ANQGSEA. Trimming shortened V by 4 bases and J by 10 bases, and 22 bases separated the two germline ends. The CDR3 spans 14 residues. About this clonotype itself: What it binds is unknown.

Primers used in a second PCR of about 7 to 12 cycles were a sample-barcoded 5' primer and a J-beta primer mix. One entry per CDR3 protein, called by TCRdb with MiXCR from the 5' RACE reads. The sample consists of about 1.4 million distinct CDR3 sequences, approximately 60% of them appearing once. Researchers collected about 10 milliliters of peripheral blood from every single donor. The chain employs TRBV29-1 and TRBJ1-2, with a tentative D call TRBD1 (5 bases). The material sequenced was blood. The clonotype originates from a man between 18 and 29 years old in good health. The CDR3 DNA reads TGCAGCGTTGTAGGTCTTGGGACTTACGTACCCTACACCTTC. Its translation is CSVVGLGTYVPYTF.